This TCR beta chain was profiled in a study of T cell repertoires in cytomegalovirus infection. Study-wide context: Well-studied HLA-B-restricted CMV epitopes were used in the study alongside recently identified HLA-C-restricted ones. Study-wide results and caveats: Ex vivo responses were dominated by HLA-C-restricted CMV-specific TCR beta clonotypes.

Germline V gives CDR1 MGHRA, CDR2 YSYEKL. The CDR3 runs 15 residues. Trimming cost V 4 bases and J 4 bases, with 13 bases left between them. For this clonotype: Antigen specificity is unknown.

One entry per CDR3 protein results from TCRdb running MiXCR on the reads. The table has 800,000 to 950,000 distinct CDR3 sequences, about 30% seen once. This sequence joins TRBV4-1 and TRBJ2-2; possibly TRBD1 for D (6 bases). The sequence derives from a human donor in good health (CMV status not recorded). Some clones in this sample may be carry-over from other donors' samples. This sample comprised cultured CD8+ T cells from PBMCs, obtained from culture after CMV antigen stimulation. The CDR3 bases are TGCGCCAGCAGCCTAGGGGGTATTGGCACCGGGGAGCTGTTTTTT. It specifies CASSLGGIGTGELFF.